This TCR beta chain originates from a study of control samples from healthy donors and cancer patients. Profiled with immunoSEQ multiplex PCR; TCRdb holds only in-frame clones, not every one. The table has roughly 24,000 clones, 65% to 90% seen once. This CDR3 comprises 17 residues. V shed 4 bases, J shed 3 bases, and the junction held 10 bases outside the gene matches. Germline loops: CDR1 LGHDT, CDR2 YNNKEL (reference sequence). The clonotype comes from a man aged 55 to 70 with head and neck cancer. V is TRBV3-1 (or the pseudogene TRBV3-2) and J is TRBJ2-2, with 8 bases lining up with TRBD2. Specimen: PBMCs. CDR3 residues: CASSRGTSVWDTGELFF. The DNA of the CDR3 is TGTGCCAGCAGCCGCGGGACTAGTGTTTGGGACACCGGGGAGCTGTTTTTT.